The 8 T cell receptor beta chains below were found in one sample sequenced in a study of long-term antiretroviral therapy in people with HIV. Survey level was the resolution at which the v3.0 immunoSEQ assay ran. Clones were sequenced by immunoSEQ multiplex PCR, and TCRdb holds only the in-frame ones, with some missing. The data hold 29,000 or so clones, with nearly 95% observed a single time. Specimen: unsorted PBMCs, collected almost 6.6 years after starting antiretroviral therapy. The receptors shown here come from a woman in her thirties or forties with HIV.

The gene calls are TRBV18 and TRBJ2-7, with a weak D call TRBD1 (6 bases). The CDR3 consists of 12 residues. Germline V gives CDR1 KGHSH, CDR2 LQKENI. The V and J ends lost 4 bases and 3 bases respectively, with 7 bases between them. The CDR3 sequence is CASSQDSYEQYF. CDR3 nucleotides: TGTGCCAGCTCACAGGACAGCTACGAGCAGTACTTC.

The rearrangement links TRBV29-1 to TRBJ2-7, with a possible D match to TRBD1 (6 bases). The V and J ends lost 4 bases and 4 bases respectively, with 26 bases between them. The germline V gene has CDR1 SQVTM and CDR2 ANQGSEA. The length of the CDR3 is 17 residues. CDR3 nucleotides: TGCAGCGTTGTAACGCAAAACGGTGCCGGGACACCTTACGAGCAGTACTTC. Its translation is CSVVTQNGAGTPYEQYF.

This rearrangement joins TRBV11-1 to TRBJ1-2; no firm D call. The germline gives CDR1 SGHAT, CDR2 FQDESV (reference sequence). Trimming stripped 1 base from V and 1 base from J, with 4 bases between. The CDR3 contains 13 residues. The CDR3 coding sequence is TGTGCCAGCAGCTTAGTTTTTAACTATGGCTACACCTTC. It yields the protein CASSLVFNYGYTF.

The J gene is TRBJ2-7, the V gene TRBV5-4, with TRBD1 matching over 10 bases. With 5 bases clipped from V and 4 bases from J, the junction kept 6 bases outside the gene matches. CDR1 and CDR2 from the germline V gene are SGHNT and YYREEE (reference sequence). This CDR3 region has 14 residues. The CDR3 DNA sequence: TGTGCCAGCAGTCCGGGACAGGGGTTGTACGAGCAGTACTTC. Protein product: CASSPGQGLYEQYF.

This clone was picked up one time. The chain recombines TRBV7-8 with TRBJ2-7, with TRBD1 matching over 7 bases. Germline V gene data show CDR1 as SGHVS and CDR2 as FQNEAQ. The CDR3 extends over 15 amino acids. The trim removed 1 base at V and 0 bases at J, leaving 3 bases unmatched. CDR3 residues: CASSLGTGHSYEQYF. The CDR3 DNA follows: TGTGCCAGCAGCTTAGGGACAGGACACTCCTACGAGCAGTACTTC.

V is TRBV4-3 and J is TRBJ2-2, with 7 bases aligning to TRBD2. CDR3 size: 17 residues. Germline V lookup: CDR1 LGHNA, CDR2 YSLEER. J gave up 3 bases and V 1 base, and 8 bases lay outside the gene matches. The CDR3 sequence is CASSQVLNGGYTGELFF. CDR3 bases: TGCGCCAGCAGCCAAGTTTTAAACGGGGGGTACACCGGGGAGCTGTTTTTT.

The chain links TRBV15 to TRBJ1-2; maybe TRBD1 (5 bases). The CDR3 totals 15 residues. Per the germline V gene, CDR1 is LNHNV and CDR2 is YYDKDF (reference sequence). Trimming removed 0 bases at V and 4 bases at J, with 12 bases between. The CDR3 region is CATSRDRGGGYGYTF. For the CDR3, the DNA is TGTGCCACCAGCAGAGACCGGGGCGGTGGCTATGGCTACACCTTC.

The rearrangement uses TRBV7-2 and TRBJ2-4, with D perhaps TRBD2 (5 bases). The germline CDR1 and CDR2 sequences are SGHTA and FQGNSA. This CDR3 contains 14 residues. The V end lost 5 bases, the J end lost 1 base, and 9 bases lay between the germline ends. The CDR3 DNA reads as TGTGCCAGCAGCCCCACTAGGGCCAAAAACATTCAGTACTTC. Its translation: CASSPTRAKNIQYF. Full variable domain (rest looked up from reference TRBV7-2 and TRBJ2-4): GAGVSQSPSNKVTEKGKDVELRCDPISGHTALYWYRQSLGQGLEFLIYFQGNSAPDKSGLPSDRFSAERTGGSVSTLTIQRTQQEDSAVYLCASSPTRAKNIQYFGAGTRLSVL.